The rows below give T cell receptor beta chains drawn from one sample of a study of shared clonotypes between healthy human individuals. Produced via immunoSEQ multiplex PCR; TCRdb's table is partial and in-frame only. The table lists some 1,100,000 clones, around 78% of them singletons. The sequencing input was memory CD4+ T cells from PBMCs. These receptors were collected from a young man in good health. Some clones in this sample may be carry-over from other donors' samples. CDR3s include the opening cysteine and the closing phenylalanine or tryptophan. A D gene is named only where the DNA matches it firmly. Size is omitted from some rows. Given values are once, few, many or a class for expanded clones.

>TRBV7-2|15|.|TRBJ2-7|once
CASSKPSQGPYEQYF
TGTGCCAGCAGCAAACCCTCACAGGGACCCTACGAGCAGTACTTC
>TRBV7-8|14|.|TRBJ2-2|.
CASSLVWVTGELFF
TGTGCCAGCAGCTTAGTGTGGGTGACCGGGGAGCTGTTTTTT
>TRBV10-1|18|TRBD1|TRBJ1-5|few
CASIIKGQRFDSNQPQHF
TGCGCCAGCATCATTAAGGGACAGAGGTTCGATAGCAATCAGCCCCAGCATTTT
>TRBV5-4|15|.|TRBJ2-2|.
CASSLTWGNTGELFF
TGTGCCAGCAGCTTGACCTGGGGAAACACCGGGGAGCTGTTTTTT
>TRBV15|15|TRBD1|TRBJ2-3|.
CATSSDRDSTDTQYF
TGTGCCACCAGCTCGGACAGGGACTCCACAGATACGCAGTATTTT
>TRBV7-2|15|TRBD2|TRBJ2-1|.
CASRQRAGGLNEQFF
TGTGCCAGCAGGCAACGGGCGGGAGGGTTAAATGAGCAGTTCTTC
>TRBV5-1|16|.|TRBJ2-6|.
CASSLAASSGANVLTF
TGCGCCAGCAGCTTGGCGGCCAGCTCTGGGGCCAACGTCCTGACTTTC
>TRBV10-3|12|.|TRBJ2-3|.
CAISGTQNTQYF
TGTGCCATCAGTGGAACACAAAATACGCAGTATTTT
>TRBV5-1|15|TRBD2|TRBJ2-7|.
CASSLGLADDYEQYF
TGCGCCAGCAGCTTGGGTCTAGCGGACGACTACGAGCAGTACTTC
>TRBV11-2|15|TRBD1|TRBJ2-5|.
CASLLFGGRGETQYF
TGTGCCAGCCTTCTGTTTGGCGGCAGGGGGGAGACCCAGTACTTC
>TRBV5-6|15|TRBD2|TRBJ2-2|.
CASSRGLGGTGELFF
TGTGCCAGCAGCCGGGGACTAGGGGGGACCGGGGAGCTGTTTTTT
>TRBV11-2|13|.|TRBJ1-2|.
CASSLSGRRGYTF
TGTGCCAGCAGCTTATCCGGGCGTAGGGGCTACACCTTC
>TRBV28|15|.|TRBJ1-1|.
CASRVLRARDTEAFF
TGTGCCAGCAGGGTACTTAGGGCGAGGGACACTGAAGCTTTCTTT
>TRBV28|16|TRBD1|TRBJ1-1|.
CASTRAGGRMNTEAFF
TGTGCCAGCACAAGGGCAGGGGGGAGGATGAACACTGAAGCTTTCTTT